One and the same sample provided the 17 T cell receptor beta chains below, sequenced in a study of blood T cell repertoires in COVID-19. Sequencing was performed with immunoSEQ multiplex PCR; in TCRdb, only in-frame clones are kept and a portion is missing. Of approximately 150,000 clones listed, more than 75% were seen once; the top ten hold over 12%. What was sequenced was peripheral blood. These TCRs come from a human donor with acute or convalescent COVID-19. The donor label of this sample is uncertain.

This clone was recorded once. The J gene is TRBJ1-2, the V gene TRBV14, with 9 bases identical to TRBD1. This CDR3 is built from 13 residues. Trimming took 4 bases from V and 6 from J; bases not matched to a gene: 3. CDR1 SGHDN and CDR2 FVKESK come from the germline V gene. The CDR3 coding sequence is TGTGCCAGCAGCCGGGACAGGGTAAATGGCTACACCTTC. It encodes CASSRDRVNGYTF.

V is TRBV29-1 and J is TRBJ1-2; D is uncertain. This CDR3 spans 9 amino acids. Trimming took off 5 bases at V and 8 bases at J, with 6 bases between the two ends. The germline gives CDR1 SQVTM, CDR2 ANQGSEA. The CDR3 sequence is CSVLEGYTF. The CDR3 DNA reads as TGCAGCGTTTTGGAGGGCTACACCTTC.

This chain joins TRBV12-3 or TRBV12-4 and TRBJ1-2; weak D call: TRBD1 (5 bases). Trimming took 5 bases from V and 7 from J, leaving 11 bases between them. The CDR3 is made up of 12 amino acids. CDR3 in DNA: TGTGCCAGCAGTGCGGGGAGGGGTGGCTACACCTTC. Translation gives CASSAGRGGYTF.

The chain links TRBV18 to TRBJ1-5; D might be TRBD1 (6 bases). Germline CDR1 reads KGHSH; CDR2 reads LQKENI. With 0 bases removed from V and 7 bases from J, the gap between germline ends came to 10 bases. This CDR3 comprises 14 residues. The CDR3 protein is CASSPPGGDQPQHF. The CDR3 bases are TGTGCCAGCTCACCACCAGGGGGTGACCAGCCCCAGCATTTT. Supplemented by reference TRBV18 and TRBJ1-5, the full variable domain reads NAGVMQNPRHLVRRRGQEARLRCSPMKGHSHVYWYRQLPEEGLKFMVYLQKENIIDESGMPKERFSAEFPKEGPSILRIQQVVRGDSAAYFCASSPPGGDQPQHFGDGTRLSIL.

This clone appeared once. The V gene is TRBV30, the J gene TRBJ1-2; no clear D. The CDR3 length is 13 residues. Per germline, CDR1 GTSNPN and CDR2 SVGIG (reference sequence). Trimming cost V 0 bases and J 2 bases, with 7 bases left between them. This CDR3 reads CAWSVSINYGYTF. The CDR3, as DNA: TGTGCCTGGAGTGTAAGCATAAACTATGGCTACACCTTC.

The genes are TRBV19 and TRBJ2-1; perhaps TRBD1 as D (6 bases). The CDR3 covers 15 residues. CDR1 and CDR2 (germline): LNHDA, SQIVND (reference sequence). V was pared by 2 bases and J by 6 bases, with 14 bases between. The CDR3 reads CASSIWPLQGNEQFF. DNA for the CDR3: TGTGCCAGTAGTATATGGCCGTTACAGGGCAATGAGCAGTTCTTC.

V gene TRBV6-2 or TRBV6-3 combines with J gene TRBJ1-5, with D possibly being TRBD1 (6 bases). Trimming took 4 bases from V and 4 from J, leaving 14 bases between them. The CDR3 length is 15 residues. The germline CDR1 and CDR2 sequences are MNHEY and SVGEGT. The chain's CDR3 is CASSSDSLRNQPQHF. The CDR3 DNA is TGTGCCAGCAGTTCGGACAGCTTGCGGAATCAGCCCCAGCATTTT.

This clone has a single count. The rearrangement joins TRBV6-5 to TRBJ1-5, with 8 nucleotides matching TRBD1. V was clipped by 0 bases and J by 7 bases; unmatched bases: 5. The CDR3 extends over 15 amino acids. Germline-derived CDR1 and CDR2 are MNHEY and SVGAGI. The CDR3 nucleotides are TGTGCCAGCAGTTACTCTAGCACAGGGGGACAGCCCCAGCATTTT. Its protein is CASSYSSTGGQPQHF.

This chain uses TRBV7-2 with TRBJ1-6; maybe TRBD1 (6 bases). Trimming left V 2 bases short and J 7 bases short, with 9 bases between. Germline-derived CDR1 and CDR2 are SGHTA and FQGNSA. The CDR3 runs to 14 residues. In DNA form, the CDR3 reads TGTGCCAGCAGCTTAACAGGGTCAAATTCACCCCTCCACTTT. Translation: CASSLTGSNSPLHF.

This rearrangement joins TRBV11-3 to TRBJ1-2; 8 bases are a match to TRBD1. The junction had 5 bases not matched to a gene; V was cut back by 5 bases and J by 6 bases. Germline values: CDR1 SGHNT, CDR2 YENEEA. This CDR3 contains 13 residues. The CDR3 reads CASSEGQAHGYTF. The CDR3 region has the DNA TGTGCCAGCAGCGAGGGACAGGCTCATGGCTACACCTTC.

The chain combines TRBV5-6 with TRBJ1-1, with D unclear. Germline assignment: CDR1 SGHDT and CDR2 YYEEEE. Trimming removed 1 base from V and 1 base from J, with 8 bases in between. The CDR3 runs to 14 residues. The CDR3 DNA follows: TGTGCCAGCAGCTTGAGGAGGGAGAACACTGAAGCTTTCTTT. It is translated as CASSLRRENTEAFF.

The DNA of the CDR3 is TGTGCCAGCCAAACCGGGACAGGGGTATCCTACGAGCAGTACTTC. This sequence encodes CASQTGTGVSYEQYF. The J gene is TRBJ2-7, the V gene TRBV6-5, with TRBD1 matching 10 bases. The CDR3 has 15 amino acids. The V segment lost 8 bases and the J segment 1 base; nucleotides outside the gene matches: 8. Germline-derived CDR1 and CDR2 are MNHEY and SVGAGI.

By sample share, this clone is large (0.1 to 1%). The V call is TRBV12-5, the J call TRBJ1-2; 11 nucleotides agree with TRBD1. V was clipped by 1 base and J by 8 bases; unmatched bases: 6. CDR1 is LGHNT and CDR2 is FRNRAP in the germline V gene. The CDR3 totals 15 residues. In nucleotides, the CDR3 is TGTGCTAGTGGTTTGGGCGACGGGACAGGGGGAGGCTACACCTTC. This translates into CASGLGDGTGGGYTF.

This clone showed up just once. The CDR3 sequence is CASSLAPGLNYGYTF. The DNA for the CDR3 is TGCGCCAGCAGCTTGGCCCCAGGACTTAACTATGGCTACACCTTC. The chain couples TRBV5-1 to TRBJ1-2; D ambiguous. Trimming pared 0 bases from V and 1 base from J, leaving 10 bases between. The CDR3 contains 15 residues. CDR1 and CDR2 from the germline V gene are SGHRS and YFSETQ.

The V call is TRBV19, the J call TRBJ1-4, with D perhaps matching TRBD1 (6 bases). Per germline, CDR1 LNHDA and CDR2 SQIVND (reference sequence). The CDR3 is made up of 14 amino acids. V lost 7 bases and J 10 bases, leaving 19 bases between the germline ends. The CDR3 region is CASIGGTIGGKLFF. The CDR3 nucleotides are TGTGCCAGTATAGGGGGGACTATCGGCGGAAAACTGTTTTTT.

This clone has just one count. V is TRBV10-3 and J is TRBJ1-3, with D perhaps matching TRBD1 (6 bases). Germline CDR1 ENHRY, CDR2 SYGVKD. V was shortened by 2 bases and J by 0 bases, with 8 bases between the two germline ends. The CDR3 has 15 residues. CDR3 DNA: TGTGCCATCAGTGAGACAGGGAACTCTGGAAACACCATATATTTT. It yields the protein CAISETGNSGNTIYF.

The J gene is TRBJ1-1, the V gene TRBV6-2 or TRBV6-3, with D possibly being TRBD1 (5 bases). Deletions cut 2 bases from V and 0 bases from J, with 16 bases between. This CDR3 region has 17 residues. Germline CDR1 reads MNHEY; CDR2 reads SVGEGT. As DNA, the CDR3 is TGTGCCAGCAGTTACGGGAGGGCAGGGTTAATGAACACTGAAGCTTTCTTT. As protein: CASSYGRAGLMNTEAFF.